This T cell receptor (beta chain) was documented in a study of blood T cell repertoires in COVID-19. Overall study context: The origin of the acute and convalescent COVID-19 samples was the United States, Italy and Spain. In each case, the material was cDNA or gDNA derived from T cells, B-cell-depleted T cells, or PBMCs.

Germline lookup yields CDR1 MNHEY and CDR2 SVGEGT. The CDR3 runs to 16 residues. Losses at the gene ends were 0 bases for V and 4 bases for J; bases not matched to a gene: 4. In the authors' workflow: Estimates of nucleated cell counts were drawn from the amplification of reference gene primers. Produced via immunoSEQ multiplex PCR; TCRdb's table is partial and in-frame only. That table furnishes V, J and clone size, whereas the DNA furnished D and trimming. The repertoire consists of just over 25,000 clones, with almost 90% occurring once and the leading ten covering about 7.4%. The source is a human donor in a cohort sampled during active COVID-19. The sequenced sample consisted of peripheral blood. The chain couples TRBV6-2 or TRBV6-3 to TRBJ2-2; 8 bases line up with TRBD1. CDR3 sequence: CASSYSATGGTGELFF. For the CDR3, the DNA is TGTGCCAGCAGTTACTCGGCCACAGGGGGCACCGGGGAGCTGTTTTTT.